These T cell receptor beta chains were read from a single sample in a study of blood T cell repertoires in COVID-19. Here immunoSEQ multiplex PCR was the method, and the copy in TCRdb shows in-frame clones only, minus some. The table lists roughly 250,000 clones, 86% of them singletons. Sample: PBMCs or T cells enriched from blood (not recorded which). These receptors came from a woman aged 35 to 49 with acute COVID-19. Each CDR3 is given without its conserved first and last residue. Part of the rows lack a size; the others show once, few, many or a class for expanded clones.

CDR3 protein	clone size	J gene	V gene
ASSKHPHGTSATSYNEQF	NA	TRBJ2-1	TRBV7-9
ASSPGEAYGYT	NA	TRBJ1-2	TRBV18
ASSLVDREVEQY	NA	TRBJ2-7	TRBV5-8
ASSLATRAGNTIY	once	TRBJ1-3	TRBV7-2
ASSPRAAGGIGEQF	NA	TRBJ2-1	TRBV7-6
ASRTGQSSNYGYT	NA	TRBJ1-2	TRBV6-5
ASSQRTSGVTSGEQY	once	TRBJ2-7	TRBV3-1/TRBV3-2
ASSKGQGRGYEQY	NA	TRBJ2-7	TRBV5-1
ASSRSIQETQY	NA	TRBJ2-5	TRBV19
ASSYSTFADTQY	NA	TRBJ2-3	TRBV6-6
ATSDPGTSGRAVAQETQY	once	TRBJ2-5	TRBV24-1
AWGQGAGGYT	NA	TRBJ1-2	TRBV30
ASSDGGRGETQY	NA	TRBJ2-5	TRBV2
ASSPDRGNQPQH	NA	TRBJ1-5	TRBV5-5
ATSDPPVGDEQF	NA	TRBJ2-1	TRBV24-1
ASSSPAGVPDTQY	NA	TRBJ2-3	TRBV11-2
ASSFGTSLNEQF	NA	TRBJ2-1	TRBV27
ASSDAGRGPTEAF	NA	TRBJ1-1	TRBV7-2
ASSKAIDGYT	NA	TRBJ1-2	TRBV21-1
ASRTPGDEQF	NA	TRBJ2-1	TRBV6-5
SAAGTENTGELF	NA	TRBJ2-2	TRBV29-1
ASSQVKGTSGEYNEQF	NA	TRBJ2-1	TRBV3-1/TRBV3-2
ASSDFVGELF	NA	TRBJ2-2	TRBV25-1
ASSLNPGIYEQY	NA	TRBJ2-7	TRBV7-6
ASSAVGGETQY	NA	TRBJ2-5	TRBV6-2/TRBV6-3
ASSLVSGQRVGNTGELF	NA	TRBJ2-2	TRBV7-6
ASSIGWQGNTGELF	NA	TRBJ2-2	TRBV19
ATRTAYGGYT	NA	TRBJ1-2	TRBV19
ASSRLGSGRPYNEQF	NA	TRBJ2-1	TRBV11-2